A single sample gave rise to the 13 T cell receptor beta chains below, sequenced in a study of vaccination effects on CD4 cells after COVID-19. Method: immunoSEQ multiplex PCR; TCRdb's copy keeps in-frame clones and lacks some. The table lists 20,000 to 30,000 clones, about 76% of them singletons. These receptors are not linked to any known antigen. Prior to sequencing, the ViraFEST assay stimulated PBMC with viral peptide pools, which expanded the antigen-specific CD4+ T cells. A 10-day culture period preceded the isolation of CD4+ T cells. Infection with SARS-CoV-2 occurred in the person between March and December 2020, and PCR confirmed it. Here the sequenced sample was CD4+ T cells from PBMCs cultured with HCoV-NL63 spike peptides, taken before COVID-19 vaccination. These receptors all come from a human donor who had a prior SARS-CoV-2 infection.

The chain couples TRBV5-6 to TRBJ2-7, with TRBD1 identical over 7 bases. The CDR3 runs to 13 residues. The germline V gene encodes CDR1 SGHDT and CDR2 YYEEEE. Germline trimming cut 10 bases from V and 2 bases from J; bases unmatched to any gene: 9. The DNA of the CDR3 is TGTGCCTCCCCGGGACAGATAACCTACGAGCAGTACTTC. Protein sequence: CASPGQITYEQYF.

This clone has more than one count but fewer than ten. The rearrangement joins TRBV2 to TRBJ2-7; unclear D gene. V lost 4 bases and J lost 3, with 4 bases in between. This CDR3 comprises 11 residues. CDR1 is SNHLY, CDR2 FYNNEI, per germline. The CDR3 nucleotides read TGTGCCAGCAGTGGTCACTACGAGCAGTACTTC. As protein: CASSGHYEQYF.

This chain links TRBV29-1 with TRBJ2-3, with a weak D call TRBD1 (5 bases). Trimming took off 5 bases at V and 3 bases at J, with 9 bases between the two ends. The length of the CDR3 is 12 residues. Germline loops: CDR1 SQVTM, CDR2 ANQGSEA. In DNA form, the CDR3 reads TGCAGCGTTCGTAGACAGACAGATACGCAGTATTTT. This encodes CSVRRQTDTQYF.

V gene TRBV5-4 combines with J gene TRBJ1-6, with D perhaps TRBD1 (6 bases). This CDR3 region has 13 residues. V lost 0 bases and J lost 10, with 8 bases in between. Germline V CDR1 and CDR2: SGHNT, YYREEE (reference sequence). CDR3: CASSLEGGSPLHF. CDR3 nucleotide sequence: TGTGCCAGCAGCTTGGAAGGGGGATCACCCCTCCACTTT.

Note on this clone: Compared with germline, one end of the junction differs, possibly owing to a read error. This chain uses TRBV19 with TRBJ2-1; 10 bases fit TRBD2. Germline assignment: CDR1 LNHDA and CDR2 SQIVND (reference sequence). The CDR3 contains 16 residues. CDR3 in amino acids: CASRIAGGGSYNEQFF. The CDR3 DNA sequence: TGTGCCAGTAGAATAGCGGGAGGCGGCTCCTACAATGAGCAGTTCTTC.

V usage is TRBV27 and J usage is TRBJ2-7; a weak D match, TRBD2 (5 bases). The V and J ends lost 4 bases and 3 bases respectively, with 16 bases between them. CDR3 size: 15 residues. Germline V CDR1 and CDR2: MNHEY, SMNVEV (reference sequence). The CDR3 loop reads CASSSLGIGSYEQYF. DNA of the CDR3: TGTGCCAGCAGTTCTCTCGGGATAGGTAGCTACGAGCAGTACTTC.

The chain's CDR3 is CASSQGTDRDYGYTF. In DNA, the CDR3 is TGCGCCAGCAGCCAAGGCACGGACAGGGACTATGGCTACACCTTC. This chain links TRBV5-1 with TRBJ1-2; the match to TRBD1 covers 8 bases. The CDR3 is 15 residues long. V was clipped by 4 bases and J by 3 bases; unmatched bases: 8. The germline CDR1 and CDR2 sequences are SGHRS and YFSETQ. The full variable domain, rest sourced from reference TRBV5-1 and TRBJ1-2, is KAGVTQTPRYLIKTRGQQVTLSCSPISGHRSVSWYQQTPGQGLQFLFEYFSETQRNKGNFPGRFSGRQFSNSRSEMNVSTLELGDSALYLCASSQGTDRDYGYTFGSGTRLTVV.

The chain has TRBV5-8 and TRBJ1-1; D uncertain. V was shortened by 3 bases and J by 3 bases, with 18 bases between the two germline ends. The CDR3 has 16 amino acids. Germline-derived CDR1 and CDR2 are SGHTS and YDEGEE. CDR3 sequence reads: CASSSPGRARDTEAFF. CDR3 bases: TGTGCCAGCAGCTCGCCAGGAAGGGCTCGGGACACTGAAGCTTTCTTT.

This chain uses TRBV6-5 with TRBJ1-3, with 9 positions matching TRBD1. Unmatched junction bases numbered 3, after V lost 5 bases and J lost 7 bases. This CDR3 region has 13 residues. The germline CDR1 and CDR2 sequences are MNHEY and SVGAGI. DNA for the CDR3: TGTGCCAGCAGTACGACAGGGGGGAACACCATATATTTT. Amino acids: CASSTTGGNTIYF.

The chain joins TRBV9 to TRBJ2-1; D unclear. Germline V gene data show CDR1 as SGDLS and CDR2 as YYNGEE. With 2 bases removed from V and 5 bases from J, the gap between germline ends came to 11 bases. The CDR3 has 14 amino acids. CDR3 bases: TGTGCCAGCAGCGTCCAGACTTCAAACAATGAGCAGTTCTTC. This translates into CASSVQTSNNEQFF.

The chain joins TRBV7-3 to TRBJ2-3; a possible D gene is TRBD1 (6 bases). Germline loops: CDR1 SGHTA, CDR2 FQGTGA. V was trimmed by 2 bases and J by 5 bases, leaving 8 bases between them. This CDR3 has 13 residues. This CDR3 is CASSLGQIDTQYF. CDR3 DNA: TGTGCCAGCAGCTTAGGACAGATAGATACGCAGTATTTT.

V is TRBV27 and J is TRBJ2-7; no definite D call. Germline V gene lookup returns CDR1 MNHEY and CDR2 SMNVEV (reference sequence). Between the trimmed V and J ends, which lost 5 bases and 2 bases, there was a span of 7 bases. The CDR3 covers 12 residues. CDR3: CASSPHPYEQYF. The DNA for the CDR3 is TGTGCCAGCAGTCCGCATCCCTACGAGCAGTACTTC.

The chain combines TRBV4-3 with TRBJ1-4; TRBD1 matches 7 bases. CDR1 LGHNA and CDR2 YSLEER come from the germline V gene. The CDR3 sequence is 19 residues long. After removal of 0 bases from V and 0 bases from J, the junction contained 10 bases not matched to a gene. Written as DNA, the CDR3 is TGCGCCAGCAGCCAAGAGACAGGGATAGGCTACGCAACTAATGAAAAACTGTTTTTT. This encodes CASSQETGIGYATNEKLFF.